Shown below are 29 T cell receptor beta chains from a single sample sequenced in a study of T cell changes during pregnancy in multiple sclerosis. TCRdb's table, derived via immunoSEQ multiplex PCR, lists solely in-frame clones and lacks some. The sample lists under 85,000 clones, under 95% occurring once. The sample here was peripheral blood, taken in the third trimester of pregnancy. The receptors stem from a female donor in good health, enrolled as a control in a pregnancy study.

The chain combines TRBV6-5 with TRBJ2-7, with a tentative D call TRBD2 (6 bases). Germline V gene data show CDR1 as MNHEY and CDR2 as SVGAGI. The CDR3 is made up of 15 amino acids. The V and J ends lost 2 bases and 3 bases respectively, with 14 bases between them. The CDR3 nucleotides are TGTGCCAGCAGTTACCGGCGGGGTAACGGCTACGAGCAGTACTTC. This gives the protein CASSYRRGNGYEQYF.

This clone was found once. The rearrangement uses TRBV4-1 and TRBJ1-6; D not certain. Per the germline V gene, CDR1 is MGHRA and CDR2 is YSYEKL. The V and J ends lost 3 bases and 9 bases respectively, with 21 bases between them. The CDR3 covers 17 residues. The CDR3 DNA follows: TGCGCCAGCAGCCAGGTAATTGGCTGGCAGGCGGGTTCACCCCTCCACTTT. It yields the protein CASSQVIGWQAGSPLHF.

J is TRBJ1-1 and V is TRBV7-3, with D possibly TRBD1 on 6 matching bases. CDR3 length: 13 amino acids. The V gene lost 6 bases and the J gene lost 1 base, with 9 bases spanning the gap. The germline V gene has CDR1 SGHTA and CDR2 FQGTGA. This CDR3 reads CASSKQGNTEAFF. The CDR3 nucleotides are TGTGCCAGCAGTAAACAGGGGAACACTGAAGCTTTCTTT. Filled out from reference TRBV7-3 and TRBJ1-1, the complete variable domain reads GAGVSQTPSNKVTEKGKYVELRCDPISGHTALYWYRQSLGQGPEFLIYFQGTGAADDSGLPNDRFFAVRPEGSVSTLKIQRTERGDSAVYLCASSKQGNTEAFFGQGTRLTVV.

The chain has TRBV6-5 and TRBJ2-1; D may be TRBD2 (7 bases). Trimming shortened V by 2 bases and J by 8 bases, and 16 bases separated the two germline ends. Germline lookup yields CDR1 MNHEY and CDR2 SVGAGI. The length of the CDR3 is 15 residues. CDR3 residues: CASSYRWGGLDEQFF. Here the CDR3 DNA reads TGTGCCAGCAGTTACAGATGGGGGGGGCTGGATGAGCAGTTCTTC.

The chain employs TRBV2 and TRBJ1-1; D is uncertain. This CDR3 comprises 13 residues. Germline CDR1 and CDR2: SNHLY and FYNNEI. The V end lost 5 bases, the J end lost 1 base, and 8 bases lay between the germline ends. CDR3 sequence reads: CASSRLQNTEAFF. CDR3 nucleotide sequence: TGTGCCAGCAGTAGACTCCAGAACACTGAAGCTTTCTTT.

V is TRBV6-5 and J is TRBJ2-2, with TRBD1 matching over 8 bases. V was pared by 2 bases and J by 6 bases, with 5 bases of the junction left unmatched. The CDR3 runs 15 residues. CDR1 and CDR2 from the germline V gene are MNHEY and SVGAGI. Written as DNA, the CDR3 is TGTGCCAGCAGTTACCTGACAGGGGACGCCGGGGAGCTGTTTTTT. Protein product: CASSYLTGDAGELFF.

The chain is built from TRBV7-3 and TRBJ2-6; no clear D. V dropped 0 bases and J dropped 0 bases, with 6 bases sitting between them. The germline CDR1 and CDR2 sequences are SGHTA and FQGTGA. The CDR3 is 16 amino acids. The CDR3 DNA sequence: TGTGCCAGCAGCTTAACGGCGGACTCTGGGGCCAACGTCCTGACTTTC. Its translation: CASSLTADSGANVLTF.

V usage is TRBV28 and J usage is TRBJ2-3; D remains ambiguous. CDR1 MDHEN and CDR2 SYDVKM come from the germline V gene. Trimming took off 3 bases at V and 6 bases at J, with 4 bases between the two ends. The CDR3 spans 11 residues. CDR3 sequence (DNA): TGTGCCAGCAGTTTCGGGGATACGCAGTATTTT. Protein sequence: CASSFGDTQYF.

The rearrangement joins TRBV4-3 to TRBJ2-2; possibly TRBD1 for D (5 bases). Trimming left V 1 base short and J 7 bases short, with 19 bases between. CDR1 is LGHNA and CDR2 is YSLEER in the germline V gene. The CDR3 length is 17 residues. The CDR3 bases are TGCGCCAGCAGCCAAGGTCGTGGGGCCAGGTTAGGCGGGGAGCTGTTTTTT. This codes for CASSQGRGARLGGELFF.

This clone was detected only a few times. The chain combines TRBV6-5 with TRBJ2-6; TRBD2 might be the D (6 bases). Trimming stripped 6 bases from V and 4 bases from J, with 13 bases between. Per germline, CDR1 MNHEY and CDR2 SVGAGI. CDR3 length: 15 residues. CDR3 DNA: TGTGCCAGCAGGGGGGGAGTGAGCGGGGCCAACGTCCTGACTTTC. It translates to CASRGGVSGANVLTF.

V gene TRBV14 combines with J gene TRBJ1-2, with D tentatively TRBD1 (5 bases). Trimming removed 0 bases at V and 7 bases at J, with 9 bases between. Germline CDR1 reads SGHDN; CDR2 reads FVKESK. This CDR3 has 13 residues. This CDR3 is CASSQDSGFGYTF. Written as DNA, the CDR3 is TGTGCCAGCAGCCAAGATTCAGGGTTTGGCTACACCTTC.

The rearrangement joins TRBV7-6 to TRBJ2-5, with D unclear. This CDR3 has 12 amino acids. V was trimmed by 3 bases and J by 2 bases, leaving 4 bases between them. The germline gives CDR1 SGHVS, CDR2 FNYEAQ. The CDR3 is CASSLTQETQYF. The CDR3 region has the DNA TGTGCCAGCAGCTTGACACAAGAGACCCAGTACTTC. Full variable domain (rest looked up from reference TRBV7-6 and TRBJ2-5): GAGVSQSPRYKVTKRGQDVALRCDPISGHVSLYWYRQALGQGPEFLTYFNYEAQQDKSGLPNDRFSAERPEGSISTLTIQRTEQRDSAMYRCASSLTQETQYFGPGTRLLVL.

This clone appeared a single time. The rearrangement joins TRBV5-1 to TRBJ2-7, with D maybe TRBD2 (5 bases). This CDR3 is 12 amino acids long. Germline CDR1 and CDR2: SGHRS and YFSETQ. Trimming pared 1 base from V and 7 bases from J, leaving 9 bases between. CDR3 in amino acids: CASSLTGGEQYF. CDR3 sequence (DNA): TGCGCCAGCAGCTTGACTGGAGGTGAGCAGTACTTC.

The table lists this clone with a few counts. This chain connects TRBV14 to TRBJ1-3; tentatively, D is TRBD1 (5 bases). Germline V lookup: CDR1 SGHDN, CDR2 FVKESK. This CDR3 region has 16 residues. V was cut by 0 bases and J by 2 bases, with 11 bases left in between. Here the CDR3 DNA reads TGTGCCAGCAGCCAAGAAAGGGGCAAGACTGGAAACACCATATATTTT. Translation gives CASSQERGKTGNTIYF.

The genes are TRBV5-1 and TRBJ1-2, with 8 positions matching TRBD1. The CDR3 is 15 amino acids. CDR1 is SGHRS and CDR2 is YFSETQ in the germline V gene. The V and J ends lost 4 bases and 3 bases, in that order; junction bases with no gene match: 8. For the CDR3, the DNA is TGCGCCAGCAGCAGGACAGGGATTCTCGACTATGGCTACACCTTC. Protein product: CASSRTGILDYGYTF.

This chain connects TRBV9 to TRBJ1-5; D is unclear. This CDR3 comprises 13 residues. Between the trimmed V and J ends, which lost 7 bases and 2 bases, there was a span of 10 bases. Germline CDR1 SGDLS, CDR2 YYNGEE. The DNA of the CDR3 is TGTGCCAGCCAGCGTACGGGCAATCAGCCCCAGCATTTT. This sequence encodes CASQRTGNQPQHF.

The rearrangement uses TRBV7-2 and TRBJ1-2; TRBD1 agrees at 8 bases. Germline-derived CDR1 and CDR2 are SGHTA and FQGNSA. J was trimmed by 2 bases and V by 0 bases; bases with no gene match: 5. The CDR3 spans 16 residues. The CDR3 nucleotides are TGTGCCAGCAGCTTAGCGCCGAGGACAGGGAACTATGGCTACACCTTC. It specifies CASSLAPRTGNYGYTF.

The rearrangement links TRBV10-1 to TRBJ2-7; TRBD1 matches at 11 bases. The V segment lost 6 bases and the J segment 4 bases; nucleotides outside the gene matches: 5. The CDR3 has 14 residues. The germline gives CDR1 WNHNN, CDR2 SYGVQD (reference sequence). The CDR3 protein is CASRTGQGAYEQYF. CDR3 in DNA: TGCGCCAGCAGGACCGGACAGGGGGCATACGAGCAGTACTTC.

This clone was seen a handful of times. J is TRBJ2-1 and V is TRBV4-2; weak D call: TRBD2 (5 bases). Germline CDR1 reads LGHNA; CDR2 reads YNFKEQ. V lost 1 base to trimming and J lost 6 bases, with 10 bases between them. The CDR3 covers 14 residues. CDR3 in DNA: TGTGCCAGCAGCCAAGGGGAGTTGGGCAATGAGCAGTTCTTC. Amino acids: CASSQGELGNEQFF.

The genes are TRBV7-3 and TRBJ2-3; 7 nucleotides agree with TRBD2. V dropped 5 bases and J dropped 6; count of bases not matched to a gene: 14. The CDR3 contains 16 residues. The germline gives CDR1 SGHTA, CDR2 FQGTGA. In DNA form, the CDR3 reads TGTGCCAGCAGCAAAGGGCGGAGCGGGGATCAGGATACGCAGTATTTT. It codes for CASSKGRSGDQDTQYF.

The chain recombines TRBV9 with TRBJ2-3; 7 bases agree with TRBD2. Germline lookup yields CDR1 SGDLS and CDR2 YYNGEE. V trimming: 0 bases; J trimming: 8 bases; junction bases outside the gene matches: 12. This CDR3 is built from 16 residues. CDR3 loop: CASSVDLAVPFGTQYF. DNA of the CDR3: TGTGCCAGCAGCGTAGATCTAGCGGTACCGTTCGGTACGCAGTATTTT.

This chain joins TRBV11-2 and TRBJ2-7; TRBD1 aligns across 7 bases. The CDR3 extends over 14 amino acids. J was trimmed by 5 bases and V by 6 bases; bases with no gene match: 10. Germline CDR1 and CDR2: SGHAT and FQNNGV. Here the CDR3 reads CASRLDRDGDEQYF. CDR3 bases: TGTGCCAGCAGACTCGACAGGGATGGAGACGAGCAGTACTTC.

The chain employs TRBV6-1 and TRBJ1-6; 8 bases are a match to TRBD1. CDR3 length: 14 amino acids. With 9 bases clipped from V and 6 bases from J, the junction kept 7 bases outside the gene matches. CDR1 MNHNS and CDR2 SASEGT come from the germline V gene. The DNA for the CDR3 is TGTGCCAGTCTGGACAGGGCTTCTAATTCACCCCTCCACTTT. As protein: CASLDRASNSPLHF.

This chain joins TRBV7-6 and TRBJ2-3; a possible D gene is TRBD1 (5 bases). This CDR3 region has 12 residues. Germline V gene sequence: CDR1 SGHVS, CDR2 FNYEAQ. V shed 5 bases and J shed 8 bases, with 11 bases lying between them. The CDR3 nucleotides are TGTGCCAGCAGCCCGAGTCAGGGTACGCAGTATTTT. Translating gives CASSPSQGTQYF. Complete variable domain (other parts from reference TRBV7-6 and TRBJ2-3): GAGVSQSPRYKVTKRGQDVALRCDPISGHVSLYWYRQALGQGPEFLTYFNYEAQQDKSGLPNDRFSAERPEGSISTLTIQRTEQRDSAMYRCASSPSQGTQYFGPGTRLTVL.

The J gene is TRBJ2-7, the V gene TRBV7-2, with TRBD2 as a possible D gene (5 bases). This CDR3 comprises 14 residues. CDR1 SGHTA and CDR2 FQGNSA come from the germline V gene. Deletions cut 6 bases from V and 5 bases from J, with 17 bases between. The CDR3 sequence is CASREGLFRNEQYF. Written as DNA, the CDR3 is TGTGCCAGCAGAGAAGGACTGTTCCGGAACGAGCAGTACTTC.

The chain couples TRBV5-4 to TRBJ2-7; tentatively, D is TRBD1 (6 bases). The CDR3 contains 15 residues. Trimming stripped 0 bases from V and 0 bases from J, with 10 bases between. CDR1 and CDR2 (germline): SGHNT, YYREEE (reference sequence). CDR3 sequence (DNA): TGTGCCAGCAGCTTGGGGCAGGGGAGCTCCTACGAGCAGTACTTC. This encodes CASSLGQGSSYEQYF. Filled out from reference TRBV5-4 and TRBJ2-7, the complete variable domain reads ETGVTQSPTHLIKTRGQQVTLRCSSQSGHNTVSWYQQALGQGPQFIFQYYREEENGRGNFPPRFSGLQFPNYSSELNVNALELDDSALYLCASSLGQGSSYEQYFGPGTRLTVT.

The CDR3 coding sequence is TGTGCCAGTAGTATCGGGACAGGGACGGACATTCAGTACTTC. Its translation: CASSIGTGTDIQYF. The chain links TRBV19 to TRBJ2-4, with 9 bases matching TRBD1. V was clipped by 3 bases and J by 8 bases; unmatched bases: 5. CDR3 length: 14 amino acids. Germline assignment: CDR1 LNHDA and CDR2 SQIVND (reference sequence).

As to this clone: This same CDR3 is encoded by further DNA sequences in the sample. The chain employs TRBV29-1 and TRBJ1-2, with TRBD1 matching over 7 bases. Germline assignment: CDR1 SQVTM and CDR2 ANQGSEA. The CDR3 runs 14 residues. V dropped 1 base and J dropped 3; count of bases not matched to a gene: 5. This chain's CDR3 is CSVEAPGQYYGYTF. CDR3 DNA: TGCAGCGTTGAAGCGCCGGGACAGTACTATGGCTACACCTTC.

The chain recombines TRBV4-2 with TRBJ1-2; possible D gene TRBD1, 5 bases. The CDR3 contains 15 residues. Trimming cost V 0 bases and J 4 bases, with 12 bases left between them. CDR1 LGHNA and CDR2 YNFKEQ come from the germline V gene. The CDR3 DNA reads TGTGCCAGCAGCCAAGATCGGGGACTTACCTATGGCTACACCTTC. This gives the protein CASSQDRGLTYGYTF.